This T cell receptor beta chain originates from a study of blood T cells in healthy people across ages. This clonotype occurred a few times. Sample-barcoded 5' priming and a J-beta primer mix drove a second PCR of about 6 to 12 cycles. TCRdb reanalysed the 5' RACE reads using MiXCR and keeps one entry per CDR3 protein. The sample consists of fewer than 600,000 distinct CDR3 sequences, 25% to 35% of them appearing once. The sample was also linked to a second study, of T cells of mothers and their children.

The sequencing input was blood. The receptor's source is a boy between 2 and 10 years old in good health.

This chain's CDR3 is CASSYAAGSYEQYF. The CDR3 DNA is TGTGCCAGCAGTTACGCCGCGGGGTCCTACGAGCAGTACTTC. The rearrangement uses TRBV6-5 and TRBJ2-7; maybe TRBD2 (6 bases). The germline CDR1 and CDR2 sequences are MNHEY and SVGAGI. The CDR3 has 14 amino acids. V was pared by 2 bases and J by 1 base, with 9 bases between.